A single sample is the source of the 28 T cell receptor beta chains below, sequenced in a study of blood T cells in healthy people across ages. Combining a sample-barcoded 5' primer with a J-beta primer mix, a second PCR ran for 7 to 11 cycles. MiXCR was run by TCRdb on the 5' RACE reads, yielding one entry per CDR3 protein. The sample has roughly 1,700,000 distinct CDR3 sequences; under 30% are singletons. Specimen: blood. The source is a woman aged 30 to 39 in good health.

The chain is built from TRBV7-2 and TRBJ1-4; TRBD1 might be the D (5 bases). CDR1 SGHTA and CDR2 FQGNSA come from the germline V gene. The CDR3 length is 14 residues. Between the trimmed V and J ends, which lost 8 bases and 7 bases, there was a span of 17 bases. The CDR3 loop reads CASGPLPGPEKLFF. DNA for the CDR3: TGTGCCAGCGGCCCCTTACCGGGACCTGAAAAACTGTTTTTT.

With respect to this clonotype: This may come from a read error, since a much larger clone is one base off. This rearrangement joins TRBV5-1 to TRBJ2-5, with no clear D. CDR1 SGHRS and CDR2 YFSETQ come from the germline V gene. The CDR3 sequence is 14 residues long. The V end lost 3 bases, the J end lost 2 bases, and 11 bases lay between the germline ends. CDR3 coding DNA: TGCGCCAGCAGCTCGCGGACGGAACAAGAGACCCAGTACTTC. Translation gives CASSSRTEQETQYF.

The rearrangement links TRBV4-2 to TRBJ1-2; 8 bases fit TRBD1. V was pared by 0 bases and J by 8 bases, with 14 bases of the junction left unmatched. This CDR3 has 17 residues. Germline values: CDR1 LGHNA, CDR2 YNFKEQ. DNA of the CDR3: TGTGCCAGCAGCCAAGATTCGGGAGCGTCGGCAGGGGGCGGCTACACCTTC. Translation gives CASSQDSGASAGGGYTF.

The chain has TRBV20-1 and TRBJ1-4, with a tentative D call TRBD1 (5 bases). Trimming took 5 bases from V and 0 from J, leaving 16 bases between them. Germline V lookup: CDR1 DFQATT, CDR2 SNEGSKA (reference sequence). The CDR3 is 16 residues long. The CDR3 coding sequence is TGCAGTGCTGGCGGATCCGGGGGAGCAACTAATGAAAAACTGTTTTTT. Protein product: CSAGGSGGATNEKLFF.

This clonotype was seen a few times. The V gene is TRBV6-2 or TRBV6-3, the J gene TRBJ1-4, with TRBD1 matching 9 bases. The ends lost 4 bases at V and 10 bases at J; junction bases unmatched: 10. The CDR3 loop spans 15 amino acids. CDR1 MNHEY and CDR2 SVGEGT come from the germline V gene. The CDR3 DNA reads TGTGCCAGCAGTTGGATACAGGGGGCGCTTGGAAAACTGTTTTTT. Amino acid sequence: CASSWIQGALGKLFF.

This clonotype was seen many times. This chain links TRBV10-3 with TRBJ2-1; D possibly matches TRBD1 or TRBD2 (5 bases each). The CDR3 is 11 residues long. Deletions cut 11 bases from V and 8 bases from J, with 13 bases between. From germline, CDR1 is ENHRY and CDR2 SYGVKD. The DNA for the CDR3 is TGTGCCCTTCTGATGGGGGATGAGCAGTTCTTC. Protein product: CALLMGDEQFF.

This clonotype was seen a handful of times. The rearrangement joins TRBV6-5 to TRBJ1-2; D is unresolved. There are 13 residues in the CDR3. V gave up 6 bases and J gave up 4 bases, with 12 bases separating them. Germline-derived CDR1 and CDR2 are MNHEY and SVGAGI. The chain's CDR3 is CASRSLEFYGYTF. As DNA, the CDR3 is TGTGCCAGCAGATCTCTTGAGTTCTATGGCTACACCTTC.

The J gene is TRBJ1-1, the V gene TRBV12-3 or TRBV12-4, with 8 positions matching TRBD1. After removal of 6 bases from V and 10 bases from J, the junction contained 7 bases not matched to a gene. This CDR3 has 12 residues. The CDR3 protein is CASSLRGPRAFF. The CDR3 DNA reads as TGTGCCAGCAGCCTCAGGGGGCCAAGAGCTTTCTTT.

This clonotype appeared a few times. This chain joins TRBV6-5 and TRBJ2-7; 8 bases align to TRBD1. Germline CDR1 MNHEY, CDR2 SVGAGI. Unmatched junction bases numbered 9, after V lost 6 bases and J lost 2 bases. The CDR3 loop spans 15 amino acids. The CDR3 is CASRIAGTGPYEQYF. Here the CDR3 DNA reads TGTGCCAGCAGGATTGCCGGGACAGGACCCTACGAGCAGTACTTC.

This clonotype was observed a few times. V gene TRBV4-1 combines with J gene TRBJ2-1, with a possible D match to TRBD2 (6 bases). Germline V lookup: CDR1 MGHRA, CDR2 YSYEKL. The V and J ends lost 4 bases and 12 bases respectively, with 19 bases between them. The CDR3 contains 14 residues. The CDR3: CASSPSPGPAGQFF. CDR3 in DNA: TGCGCCAGCAGCCCCTCCCCCGGACCAGCGGGGCAGTTCTTC.

This clonotype was seen just once. V gene TRBV27 combines with J gene TRBJ2-5; D perhaps matches TRBD1 (6 bases). Matching the DNA end better, TRBJ2-7 makes the J call doubtful. This CDR3 is 15 amino acids long. The germline gives CDR1 MNHEY, CDR2 SMNVEV (reference sequence). CDR3 protein: CASSKGVTTDYEQYF. The CDR3 nucleotides read TGTGCCAGCAGTAAGGGGGTTACTACCGACTACGAGCAGTACTTC.

The table lists this clonotype with many counts. This chain links TRBV6-5 with TRBJ1-4; D might be TRBD1 (5 bases). The V and J ends lost 8 bases and 4 bases respectively, with 14 bases between them. The CDR3 length is 14 residues. From germline, CDR1 is MNHEY and CDR2 SVGAGI. CDR3 amino acids: CASAPGRGNEKLFF. In DNA form, the CDR3 reads TGTGCCAGCGCTCCAGGGAGGGGTAATGAAAAACTGTTTTTT.

This clonotype was counted a few times. The V gene is TRBV6-5, the J gene TRBJ2-1; TRBD2 matches at 10 bases. This CDR3 has 18 amino acids. Germline trimming cut 4 bases from V and 0 bases from J; bases unmatched to any gene: 9. The V gene's germline CDR1 is MNHEY and CDR2 SVGAGI. CDR3 DNA: TGTGCCAGCAGTTTTTCTAGCGGGGGTTGGAGCTCCTACAATGAGCAGTTCTTC. Translation gives CASSFSSGGWSSYNEQFF.

The chain has TRBV20-1 and TRBJ2-3; either TRBD1 or TRBD2 may fit D (5 bases each). The V gene lost 1 base and the J gene lost 1 base, with 9 bases spanning the gap. The germline V gene encodes CDR1 DFQATT and CDR2 SNEGSKA (reference sequence). The CDR3 extends over 14 amino acids. The CDR3 nucleotides are TGCAGTGCTAGAGGGGGGTGGTGCACAGATACGCAGTATTTT. It is translated as CSARGGWCTDTQYF.

In its sample, this clonotype was seen a few times. The chain uses TRBV18 and TRBJ2-1; no reliable D call. From germline, CDR1 is KGHSH and CDR2 LQKENI. The CDR3 is made up of 14 amino acids. V was cut by 0 bases and J by 7 bases, with 10 bases left in between. CDR3 DNA sequence: TGTGCCAGCTCACCACCGATTTCTAGGAATGAGCAGTTCTTC. Translating it yields CASSPPISRNEQFF.

This clonotype was counted many times. One end of the junction varies from germline; a read error may be responsible. CDR3 region: CASSFRGRNYGYTF. The CDR3 DNA is TGTGCCAGCAGTTTTCGGGGACGGAACTATGGTTACACCTTC. The rearrangement uses TRBV12-3 or TRBV12-4 and TRBJ1-2, with D perhaps TRBD1 (5 bases). The CDR3 consists of 14 residues.

This clonotype was counted once. The conserved phenylalanine or tryptophan normally closing the CDR3 is absent here, so this likely arose from a read error. V and J are TRBV6-1 and TRBJ1-5; possible D gene TRBD1, 6 bases. Trimming took 1 base from V and 5 from J, leaving 6 bases between them. CDR1 and CDR2 (germline): MNHNS, SASEGT. This CDR3 region has 13 residues. Here the CDR3 reads CASSEDRDQPQHC. The CDR3 DNA sequence: TGTGCCAGCAGTGAAGACAGGGATCAGCCCCAGCATTGT.

This clonotype was found a few times. This chain joins TRBV20-1 and TRBJ2-1, with D tentatively TRBD2 (5 bases). The V gene lost 4 bases and the J gene lost 6 bases, with 7 bases spanning the gap. CDR1 and CDR2 (germline): DFQATT, SNEGSKA (reference sequence). CDR3 size: 11 residues. In DNA form, the CDR3 reads TGCAGTGCTACCGAGGGCAATGAGCAGTTCTTC. This translates into CSATEGNEQFF.

The rearrangement uses TRBV7-9 and TRBJ1-6; D might be TRBD1 (5 bases). V shed 3 bases and J shed 12 bases, with 15 bases lying between them. CDR3 length equals 14 residues. Germline-derived CDR1 and CDR2 are SEHNR and FQNEAQ (reference sequence). Here the CDR3 reads CASSLGRERRPLHF. CDR3 sequence (DNA): TGTGCCAGCAGCTTGGGCAGGGAGCGAAGACCCCTCCACTTT.

This clonotype was detected only once. The chain has TRBV3-1 and TRBJ2-5; TRBD2 matches 15 bases. Germline V lookup: CDR1 LGHDT, CDR2 YNNKEL (reference sequence). The CDR3 extends over 17 amino acids. V shed 0 bases, J shed 11 bases, and the junction held 10 bases outside the gene matches. Here the CDR3 DNA reads TGTGCCAGCAGCCAAGATTATGGACTAGCGGGGGGGAATGAGCAGTACTTC. Encoded protein: CASSQDYGLAGGNEQYF.

This clonotype was seen a few times. The CDR3 loop is CASSLAGPGGNNEQFF. The CDR3 nucleotides read TGTGCCAGCAGCTTAGCCGGGCCAGGGGGGAACAATGAGCAGTTCTTC. The gene calls are TRBV7-6 and TRBJ2-1, with a tentative D call TRBD1 (7 bases). Germline V CDR1 and CDR2: SGHVS, FNYEAQ. V shed 0 bases and J shed 5 bases, with 14 bases lying between them. The CDR3 runs 16 residues.

The chain employs TRBV2 and TRBJ2-7; D might be TRBD1 (5 bases). The CDR3 consists of 14 residues. V dropped 4 bases and J dropped 6 bases, with 16 bases sitting between them. Per the germline V gene, CDR1 is SNHLY and CDR2 is FYNNEI. DNA for the CDR3: TGTGCCAGCAGTGGTGTCAGGGTACGTGGCGAGCAGTACTTC. This encodes CASSGVRVRGEQYF.

Concerning this clonotype: A read error may produce the germline difference seen at one junction end. The chain links TRBV9 to TRBJ2-1; 8 bases are a match to TRBD2. This CDR3 spans 15 amino acids. Germline CDR1 SGDLS, CDR2 YYNGEE. The CDR3 DNA sequence: TGTGCCAGCAGCGTGGCACTAGCGGCGGGGAATGACCAGTTCTTC. This codes for CASSVALAAGNDQFF.

A remark on this clonotype: An end of the junction does not agree with germline; a read error may underlie this. This CDR3 reads CTSSQDAGWATEAFF. CDR3 sequence (DNA): TGCACCAGCAGCCAAGATGCGGGGTGGGCAACTGAAGCTTTCTTT. The gene calls are TRBV4-1 and TRBJ1-1; D unresolved. The CDR3 is 15 amino acids. Germline CDR1 reads MGHRA; CDR2 reads YSYEKL.

For this clonotype: A junction boundary mismatches the germline segment, possibly from a read error. The V and J genes are TRBV6-5 and TRBJ2-5, with 11 bases fitting TRBD2. The CDR3 is 17 amino acids. CDR1 and CDR2 (germline): MNHEY, SVGAGI. CDR3 DNA sequence: TGTGCCAGCAATTACCTTCCTAGCGGGGGGCCGGAGGAGACCCAGTACTTC. Protein: CASNYLPSGGPEETQYF.

This clonotype was counted a few times. The chain links TRBV20-1 to TRBJ2-4; D not resolved. The J call is in doubt because the DNA end fits TRBJ2-7 better. CDR1 is DFQATT and CDR2 is SNEGSKA in the germline V gene (reference sequence). This CDR3 is built from 12 residues. CDR3 bases: TGCAGTGCTAGAGTTGCGAACTACGAGCAGTACTTC. This translates into CSARVANYEQYF.

The chain joins TRBV2 to TRBJ1-2; tentative D call: TRBD1 (5 bases). The CDR3 loop spans 14 amino acids. In germline, CDR1 is SNHLY, CDR2 FYNNEI. The V end lost 5 bases, the J end lost 8 bases, and 18 bases lay between the germline ends. This chain's CDR3 is CASSLDSPGGGYTF. The CDR3 bases are TGTGCCAGCAGTCTAGACAGTCCGGGCGGGGGCTACACCTTC. The whole variable domain, filled in from reference TRBV2 and TRBJ1-2, reads EPEVTQTPSHQVTQMGQEVILRCVPISNHLYFYWYRQILGQKVEFLVSFYNNEISEKSEIFDDQFSVERPDGSNFTLKIRSTKLEDSAMYFCASSLDSPGGGYTFGSGTRLTVV.

As regards this clonotype: A read error is possible here, since a much larger clone lies one base away. The chain has TRBV7-8 and TRBJ2-1; either TRBD1 or TRBD2 may fit D (6 bases each). The CDR3 contains 17 residues. The V gene's germline CDR1 is SGHVS and CDR2 FQNEAQ. This chain's CDR3 is CAGSLAAGQGSGDEQFF. The CDR3 DNA is TGTGCCGGCAGCTTAGCGGCGGGGCAGGGGAGTGGCGATGAGCAGTTCTTC.